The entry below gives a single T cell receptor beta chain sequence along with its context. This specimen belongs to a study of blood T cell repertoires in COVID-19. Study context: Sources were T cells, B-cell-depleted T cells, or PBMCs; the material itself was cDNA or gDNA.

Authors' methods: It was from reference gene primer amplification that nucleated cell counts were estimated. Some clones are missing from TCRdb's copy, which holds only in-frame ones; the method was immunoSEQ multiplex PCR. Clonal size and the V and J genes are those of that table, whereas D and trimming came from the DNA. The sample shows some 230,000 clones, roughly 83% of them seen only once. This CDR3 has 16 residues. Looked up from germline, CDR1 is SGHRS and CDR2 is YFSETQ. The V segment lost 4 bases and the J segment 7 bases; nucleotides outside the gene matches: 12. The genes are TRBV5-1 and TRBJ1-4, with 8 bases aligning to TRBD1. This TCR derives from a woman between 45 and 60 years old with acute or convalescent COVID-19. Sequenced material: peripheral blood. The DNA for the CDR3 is TGCGCCAGCAGCGGTGACCCAGGGGGCGCGGTTGAAAAACTGTTTTTT. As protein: CASSGDPGGAVEKLFF. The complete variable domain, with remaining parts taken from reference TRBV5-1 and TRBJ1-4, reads KAGVTQTPRYLIKTRGQQVTLSCSPISGHRSVSWYQQTPGQGLQFLFEYFSETQRNKGNFPGRFSGRQFSNSRSEMNVSTLELGDSALYLCASSGDPGGAVEKLFFGSGTQLSVL.